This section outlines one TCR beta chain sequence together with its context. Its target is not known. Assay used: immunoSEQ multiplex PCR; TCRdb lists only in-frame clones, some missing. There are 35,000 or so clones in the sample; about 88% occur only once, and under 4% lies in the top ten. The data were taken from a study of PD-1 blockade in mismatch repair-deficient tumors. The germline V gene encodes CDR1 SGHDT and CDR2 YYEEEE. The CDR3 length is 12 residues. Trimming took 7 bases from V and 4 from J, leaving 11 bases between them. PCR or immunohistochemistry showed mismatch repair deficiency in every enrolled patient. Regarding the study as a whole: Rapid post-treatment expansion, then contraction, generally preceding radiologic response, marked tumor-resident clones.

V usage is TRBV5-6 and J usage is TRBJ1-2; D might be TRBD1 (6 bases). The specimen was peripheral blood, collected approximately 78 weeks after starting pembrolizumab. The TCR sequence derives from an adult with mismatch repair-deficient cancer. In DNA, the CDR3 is TGTGCCAGCCACAGGGAAACCTATGGCTACACCTTC. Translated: CASHRETYGYTF.